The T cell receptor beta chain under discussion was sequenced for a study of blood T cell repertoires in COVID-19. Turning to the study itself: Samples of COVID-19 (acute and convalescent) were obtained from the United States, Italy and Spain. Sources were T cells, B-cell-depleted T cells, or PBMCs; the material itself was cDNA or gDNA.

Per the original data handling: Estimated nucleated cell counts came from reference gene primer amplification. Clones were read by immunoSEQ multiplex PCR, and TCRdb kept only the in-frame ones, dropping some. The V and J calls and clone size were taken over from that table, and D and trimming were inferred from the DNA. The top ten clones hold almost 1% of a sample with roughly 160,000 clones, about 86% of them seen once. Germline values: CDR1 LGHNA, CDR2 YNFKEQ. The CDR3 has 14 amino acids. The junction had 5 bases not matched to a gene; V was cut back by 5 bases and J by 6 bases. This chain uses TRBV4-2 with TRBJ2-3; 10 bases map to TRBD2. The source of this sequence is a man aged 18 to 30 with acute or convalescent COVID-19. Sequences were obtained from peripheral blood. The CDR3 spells CASSTSGAADTQYF. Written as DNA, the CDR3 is TGTGCCAGCAGCACTAGCGGGGCTGCGGATACGCAGTATTTT.